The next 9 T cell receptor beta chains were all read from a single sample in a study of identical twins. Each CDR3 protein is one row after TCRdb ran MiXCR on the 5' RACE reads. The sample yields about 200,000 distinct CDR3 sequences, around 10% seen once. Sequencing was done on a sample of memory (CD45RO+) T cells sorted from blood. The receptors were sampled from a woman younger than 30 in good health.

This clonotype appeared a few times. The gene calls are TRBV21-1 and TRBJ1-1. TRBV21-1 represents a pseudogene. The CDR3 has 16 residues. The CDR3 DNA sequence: TGTGCCAGCAGCAAGTGGTCAGCTGTTTGGAACACTGAAGCTTTCTTT. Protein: CASSKWSAVWNTEAFF.

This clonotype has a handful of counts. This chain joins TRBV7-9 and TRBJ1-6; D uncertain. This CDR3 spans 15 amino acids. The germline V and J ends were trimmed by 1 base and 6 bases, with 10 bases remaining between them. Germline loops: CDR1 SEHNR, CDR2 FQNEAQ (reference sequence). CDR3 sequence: CASSLESVGNSPLHF. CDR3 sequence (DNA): TGTGCCAGCAGCTTAGAGTCAGTTGGTAATTCACCCCTCCACTTT.

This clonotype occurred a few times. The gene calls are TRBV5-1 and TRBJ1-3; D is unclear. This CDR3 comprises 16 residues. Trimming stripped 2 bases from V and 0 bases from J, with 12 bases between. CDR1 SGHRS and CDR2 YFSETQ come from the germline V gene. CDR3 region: CASSFNSPSSGNTIYF. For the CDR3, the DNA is TGCGCCAGCAGCTTCAACAGCCCGTCCTCTGGAAACACCATATATTTT.

In DNA, the CDR3 is TGCAGTGCCAAAACAGGGGGCAGGACTGAAGCTTTCTTT. Protein: CSAKTGGRTEAFF. The chain joins TRBV20-1 to TRBJ1-1, with 9 bases lining up with TRBD1. V was pared by 6 bases and J by 5 bases, with 7 bases of the junction left unmatched. The CDR3 is 13 residues long. The germline V gene has CDR1 DFQATT and CDR2 SNEGSKA (reference sequence).

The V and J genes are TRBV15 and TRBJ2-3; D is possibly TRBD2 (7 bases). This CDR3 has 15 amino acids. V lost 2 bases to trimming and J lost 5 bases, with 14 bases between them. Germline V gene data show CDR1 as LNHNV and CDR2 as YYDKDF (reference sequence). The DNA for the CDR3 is TGTGCCACCAGCAGATCAGGACAGCGGGAAGATACGCAGTATTTT. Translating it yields CATSRSGQREDTQYF.

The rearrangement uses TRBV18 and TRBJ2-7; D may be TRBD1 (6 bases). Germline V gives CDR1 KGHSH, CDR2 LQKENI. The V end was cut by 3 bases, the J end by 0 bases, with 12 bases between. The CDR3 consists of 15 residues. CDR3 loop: CASSPLQGSSYEQYF. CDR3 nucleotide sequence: TGTGCCAGCTCACCCCTACAGGGAAGCTCCTACGAGCAGTACTTC.

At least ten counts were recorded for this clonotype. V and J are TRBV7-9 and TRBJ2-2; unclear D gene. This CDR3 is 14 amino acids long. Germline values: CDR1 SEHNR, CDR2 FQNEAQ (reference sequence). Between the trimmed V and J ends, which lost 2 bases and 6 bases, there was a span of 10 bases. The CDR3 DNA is TGTGCCAGCAGCTTATGGCTAGATCCCGGGGAGCTGTTTTTT. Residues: CASSLWLDPGELFF. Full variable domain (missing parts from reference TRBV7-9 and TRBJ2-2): DTGVSQNPRHKITKRGQNVTFRCDPISEHNRLYWYRQTLGQGPEFLTYFQNEAQLEKSRLLSDRFSAERPKGSFSTLEIQRTEQGDSAMYLCASSLWLDPGELFFGEGSRLTVL.

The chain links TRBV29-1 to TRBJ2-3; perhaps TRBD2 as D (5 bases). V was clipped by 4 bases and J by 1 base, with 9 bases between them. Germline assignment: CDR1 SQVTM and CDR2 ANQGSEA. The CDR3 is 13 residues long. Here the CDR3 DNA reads TGCAGCGTTGTGATCGGGGGCACAGATACGCAGTATTTT. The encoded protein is CSVVIGGTDTQYF.

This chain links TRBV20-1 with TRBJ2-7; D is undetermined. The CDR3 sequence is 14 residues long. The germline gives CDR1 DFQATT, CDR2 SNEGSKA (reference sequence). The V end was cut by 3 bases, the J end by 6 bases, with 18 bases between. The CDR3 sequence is CSASLVGNRAEQYF. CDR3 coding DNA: TGCAGTGCTAGTCTGGTAGGCAATCGGGCCGAGCAGTACTTC.